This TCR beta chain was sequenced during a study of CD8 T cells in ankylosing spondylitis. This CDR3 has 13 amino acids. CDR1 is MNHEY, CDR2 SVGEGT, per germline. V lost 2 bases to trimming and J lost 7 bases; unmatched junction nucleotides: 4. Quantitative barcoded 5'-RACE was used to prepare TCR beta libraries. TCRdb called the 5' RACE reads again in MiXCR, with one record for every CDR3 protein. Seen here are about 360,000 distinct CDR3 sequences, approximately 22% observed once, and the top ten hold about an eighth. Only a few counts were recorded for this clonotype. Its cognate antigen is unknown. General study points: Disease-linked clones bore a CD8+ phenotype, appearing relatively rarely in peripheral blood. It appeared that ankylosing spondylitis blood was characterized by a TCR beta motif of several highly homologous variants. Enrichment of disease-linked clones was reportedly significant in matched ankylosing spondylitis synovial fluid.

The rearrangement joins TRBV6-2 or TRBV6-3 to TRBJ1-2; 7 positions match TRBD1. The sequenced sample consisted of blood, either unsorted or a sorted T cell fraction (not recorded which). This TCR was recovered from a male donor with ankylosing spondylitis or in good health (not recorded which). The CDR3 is CASSYPTGIGYTF. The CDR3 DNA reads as TGTGCCAGCAGTTACCCGACAGGGATTGGCTACACCTTC.